This TCR beta chain was documented in a study of T cell repertoires in cytomegalovirus infection. Study at large: CMV infection and matching HLA type were both indicated by public TCR beta signatures.

A remark on this clonotype: What it binds is not known.

Using its own MiXCR run on the reads, TCRdb lists one record per CDR3 protein. Found here are 350,000 to 550,000 distinct CDR3 sequences, around 32% of them singletons; the top ten hold roughly an eighth. Study observations and caveats: Cumulated frequencies of public TCR beta families served to identify carriers of CMV plus the relevant HLA. Predominance within the ex vivo response was attributable to HLA-C-restricted CMV-specific TCR beta clonotypes.

V was cut by 7 bases and J by 3 bases, with 14 bases left in between. Germline V lookup: CDR1 MNHEY, CDR2 SVGAGI. The CDR3 has 14 residues. This clonotype was obtained from a human donor in good health (CMV status not recorded). Some clones in this sample may be carry-over from other donors' samples. Material for sequencing was PBMCs. The rearrangement links TRBV6-5 to TRBJ2-3; D possibly uses TRBD1 or TRBD2 (6 bases each). The CDR3 is CASTEGGRTDTQYF. The DNA for the CDR3 is TGTGCCAGCACGGAGGGGGGTCGGACAGATACGCAGTATTTT.